This passage covers 30 T cell receptor beta chains from one sample sequenced in a study of shared clonotypes between healthy human individuals. Profiled with immunoSEQ multiplex PCR; TCRdb holds only in-frame clones, not every one. The table includes nearly 2 million clones, about 94% detected once. The naive CD8 population came from CD45RO-negative cells selected for CCR7, without terminally differentiated effector memory CD45RA+ cells. Sequencing used naive CD8+ T cells sorted from blood. These receptors all stem from a man aged 18 to 30 in good health.

The chain employs TRBV13 and TRBJ1-5, with 7 bases lining up with TRBD1. J was trimmed by 3 bases and V by 5 bases; bases with no gene match: 4. CDR3 length: 14 amino acids. CDR1 and CDR2 (germline): PRHDT, FYEKMQ (reference sequence). The CDR3 here is CASSAGQDNQPQHF. The DNA for the CDR3 is TGTGCCAGCAGCGCCGGACAGGACAATCAGCCCCAGCATTTT.

This clone was detected only a few times. The sample contains more than one DNA sequence encoding this CDR3. This chain links TRBV7-8 with TRBJ1-6; 9 nucleotides line up with TRBD1. Germline CDR1 reads SGHVS; CDR2 reads FQNEAQ. This CDR3 has 15 residues. The ends lost 5 bases at V and 3 bases at J; junction bases unmatched: 2. CDR3 DNA: TGTGCCAGCAGCAGGGGACAGGGCTATAATTCACCCCTCCACTTT. Protein sequence: CASSRGQGYNSPLHF.

The CDR3: CASSLGNPEAFF. The DNA of the CDR3 is TGTGCCAGCAGCTTAGGAAACCCGGAAGCTTTCTTT. The V gene is TRBV7-8, the J gene TRBJ1-1; no reliable D call. The CDR3 runs to 12 residues. Germline CDR1 reads SGHVS; CDR2 reads FQNEAQ. Trimming cost V 1 base and J 8 bases, with 8 bases left between them.

This chain links TRBV28 with TRBJ2-3; no clear D. The V end was cut by 3 bases, the J end by 2 bases, with 6 bases between. Germline CDR1 is MDHEN and CDR2 is SYDVKM. This CDR3 contains 13 residues. CDR3 in amino acids: CASSLGHTDTQYF. The CDR3 coding sequence is TGTGCCAGCAGTTTGGGCCACACAGATACGCAGTATTTT.

Turning to this clone: Other nucleotide sequences from this sample produce the same CDR3. V usage is TRBV27 and J usage is TRBJ1-1, with TRBD1 identical over 7 bases. Per the germline V gene, CDR1 is MNHEY and CDR2 is SMNVEV (reference sequence). The CDR3 has 15 amino acids. Trimming took 0 bases from V and 4 from J; bases not matched to a gene: 5. CDR3 sequence (DNA): TGTGCCAGCAGTTTATCAACAGGGGTGAGCACTGAAGCTTTCTTT. It encodes CASSLSTGVSTEAFF.

The DNA of the CDR3 is TGTGCCAGCAGCTTAGGCCCGGGTTGGACTGAAGCTTTCTTT. It is translated as CASSLGPGWTEAFF. The rearrangement links TRBV7-9 to TRBJ1-1; no clear D gene. Germline CDR1 is SEHNR and CDR2 is FQNEAQ (reference sequence). Trimming stripped 1 base from V and 5 bases from J, with 11 bases between. This CDR3 is built from 14 residues.

The V gene is TRBV6-1, the J gene TRBJ1-2, with 7 bases lining up with TRBD1. V lost 0 bases and J lost 8; bases outside the gene matches: 12. The CDR3 has 16 residues. The V gene's germline CDR1 is MNHNS and CDR2 SASEGT. The CDR3 DNA follows: TGTGCCAGCAGTGAAGCTATCGACAGGGCTCCGAGGGGCTACACCTTC. Protein sequence: CASSEAIDRAPRGYTF.

This sequence joins TRBV5-1 and TRBJ2-1; D perhaps matches TRBD2 (6 bases). V was trimmed by 4 bases and J by 0 bases, leaving 11 bases between them. The CDR3 is 15 residues long. From germline, CDR1 is SGHRS and CDR2 YFSETQ. CDR3 region: CASSRDFSSYNEQFF. The CDR3 nucleotides are TGCGCCAGCAGCCGGGACTTCAGCTCCTACAATGAGCAGTTCTTC.

This clone appeared once. Written as DNA, the CDR3 is TGTGCCAGCAGTTACAGTGTGGGAGAGAACACCGGGGAGCTGTTTTTT. Translated: CASSYSVGENTGELFF. V is TRBV6-5 and J is TRBJ2-2; D is possibly TRBD2 (5 bases). Trimming took off 2 bases at V and 1 base at J, with 11 bases between the two ends. The CDR3 length is 16 residues. From germline, CDR1 is MNHEY and CDR2 SVGAGI.

The rearrangement joins TRBV13 to TRBJ2-7, with D unresolved. CDR3 length: 15 residues. Germline V gene sequence: CDR1 PRHDT, CDR2 FYEKMQ (reference sequence). V was pared by 5 bases and J by 4 bases, with 18 bases between. DNA for the CDR3: TGTGCCAGCAGCCCCCTGACCCACACCAGGTACGAGCAGTACTTC. It specifies CASSPLTHTRYEQYF.

The chain couples TRBV19 to TRBJ2-7; D unresolved. The CDR3 length is 12 residues. V lost 11 bases to trimming and J lost 2 bases, with 13 bases between them. In germline, CDR1 is LNHDA, CDR2 SQIVND (reference sequence). The CDR3 region has the DNA TGTGCCTCCTACGGAGTTACCTACGAGCAGTACTTC. Its protein product is CASYGVTYEQYF.

The J gene is TRBJ2-5, the V gene TRBV9; D possibly matches TRBD1 or TRBD2 (5 bases each). Per the germline V gene, CDR1 is SGDLS and CDR2 is YYNGEE. The CDR3 totals 14 residues. Trimming pared 4 bases from V and 5 bases from J, leaving 15 bases between. CDR3 coding DNA: TGTGCCAGCAGCCGTCAGGGAGCCGGGGAGACCCAGTACTTC. This translates into CASSRQGAGETQYF.

The gene calls are TRBV27 and TRBJ2-1; maybe TRBD2 (5 bases). There are 15 residues in the CDR3. In germline, CDR1 is MNHEY, CDR2 SMNVEV (reference sequence). Trimming removed 5 bases at V and 7 bases at J, with 18 bases between. CDR3 sequence: CASSPQTWERNEQFF. CDR3 bases: TGTGCCAGCAGTCCTCAAACTTGGGAGAGGAATGAGCAGTTCTTC.

The V call is TRBV13, the J call TRBJ2-1; TRBD2 agrees at 10 bases. The ends lost 5 bases at V and 6 bases at J; junction bases unmatched: 10. CDR3 length: 16 residues. Germline V gene lookup returns CDR1 PRHDT and CDR2 FYEKMQ (reference sequence). DNA of the CDR3: TGTGCCAGCAGCCACCCTAGCGGGAGCAGTGGCAATGAGCAGTTCTTC. It codes for CASSHPSGSSGNEQFF.

The gene calls are TRBV5-1 and TRBJ2-7; 7 nucleotides line up with TRBD1. The CDR3 loop spans 14 amino acids. Germline V CDR1 and CDR2: SGHRS, YFSETQ. Trimming at V came to 4 bases and at J to 0 bases, leaving 4 bases not matched to a gene. The CDR3: CASSPTGYSYEQYF. CDR3 bases: TGCGCCAGCAGCCCGACAGGGTACTCCTACGAGCAGTACTTC. Using reference TRBV5-1 and TRBJ2-7 for the parts outside the CDR3, the full variable domain is KAGVTQTPRYLIKTRGQQVTLSCSPISGHRSVSWYQQTPGQGLQFLFEYFSETQRNKGNFPGRFSGRQFSNSRSEMNVSTLELGDSALYLCASSPTGYSYEQYFGPGTRLTVT.

To note about this clone: This sample includes further DNA sequences coding for the same CDR3. The genes are TRBV19 and TRBJ2-7; tentative D call: TRBD2 (6 bases). The CDR3 length is 13 residues. Germline CDR1 is LNHDA and CDR2 is SQIVND (reference sequence). The V end was cut by 5 bases, the J end by 1 base, with 9 bases between. CDR3 coding DNA: TGTGCCAGTAGTGCGGGGCTGTCCTACGAGCAGTACTTC. It translates to CASSAGLSYEQYF.

This chain links TRBV4-3 with TRBJ2-1; D might be TRBD1 (5 bases). Trimming left V 0 bases short and J 7 bases short, with 13 bases between. CDR3 length: 15 residues. Per germline, CDR1 LGHNA and CDR2 YSLEER. The CDR3 loop reads CASSQEFAGWNEQFF. DNA for the CDR3: TGCGCCAGCAGCCAAGAATTCGCAGGGTGGAATGAGCAGTTCTTC.

For this clone: Its ends do not fully match the called genes, so a read error is possible. The chain couples TRBV10-1 to TRBJ2-5, with D uncertain. Germline V lookup: CDR1 WNHNN, CDR2 SYGVQD (reference sequence). The CDR3 is made up of 13 amino acids. CDR3 loop: CASSEDNQEAQYF. Here the CDR3 DNA reads TGCGCCAGCAGTGAGGACAACCAAGAGGCCCAGTACTTC.

This clone was detected only once. V is TRBV5-1 and J is TRBJ1-1; D is ambiguous. CDR3 length: 14 residues. V was trimmed by 6 bases and J by 3 bases, leaving 15 bases between them. Germline CDR1 reads SGHRS; CDR2 reads YFSETQ. The CDR3 region is CASTRWGRDTEAFF. The CDR3 bases are TGCGCCAGCACCCGGTGGGGTCGGGACACTGAAGCTTTCTTT.

The chain combines TRBV7-6 with TRBJ1-6, with D possibly matching TRBD1 (5 bases). V lost 6 bases, J lost 6 bases, and 6 bases lay in between. Germline CDR1 SGHVS, CDR2 FNYEAQ. The CDR3 runs to 12 residues. In DNA form, the CDR3 reads TGTGCCAGCAGGGACATTAATTCACCCCTCCACTTT. Translating it yields CASRDINSPLHF.

The chain has TRBV28 and TRBJ2-5, with 8 bases that match TRBD1. The CDR3 is 16 residues long. CDR1 is MDHEN and CDR2 is SYDVKM in the germline V gene. With V trimmed by 0 bases and J by 1 base, 4 bases remained unmatched. The DNA for the CDR3 is TGTGCCAGCAGTTTATGGGGACAGGAAAGCCAAGAGACCCAGTACTTC. As protein: CASSLWGQESQETQYF. Complete variable domain (other parts from reference TRBV28 and TRBJ2-5): DVKVTQSSRYLVKRTGEKVFLECVQDMDHENMFWYRQDPGLGLRLIYFSYDVKMKEKGDIPEGYSVSREKKERFSLILESASTNQTSMYLCASSLWGQESQETQYFGPGTRLLVL.

V and J are TRBV18 and TRBJ2-7, with 8 bases identical to TRBD2. Per germline, CDR1 KGHSH and CDR2 LQKENI. The CDR3 covers 12 residues. Trimming took 8 bases from V and 4 from J; bases not matched to a gene: 4. The CDR3 DNA reads as TGTGCCAGCACCGGGGGGGGGTACGAGCAGTACTTC. Translated, it gives CASTGGGYEQYF.

This chain uses TRBV2 with TRBJ1-1; possibly TRBD1 for D (5 bases). V lost 6 bases to trimming and J lost 0 bases, with 11 bases between them. Germline V CDR1 and CDR2: SNHLY, FYNNEI. The CDR3 length is 14 residues. In DNA, the CDR3 is TGTGCCAGCAGACCAGGGATCGTGAACACTGAAGCTTTCTTT. It is translated as CASRPGIVNTEAFF. Full variable domain (remainder filled in from reference TRBV2 and TRBJ1-1): EPEVTQTPSHQVTQMGQEVILRCVPISNHLYFYWYRQILGQKVEFLVSFYNNEISEKSEIFDDQFSVERPDGSNFTLKIRSTKLEDSAMYFCASRPGIVNTEAFFGQGTRLTVV.

This clone was seen once. This chain joins TRBV27 and TRBJ2-7; 9 bases line up with TRBD1. CDR1 MNHEY and CDR2 SMNVEV come from the germline V gene (reference sequence). V gave up 5 bases and J gave up 0 bases; unmatched junction bases: 5. The CDR3 length is 15 residues. CDR3 amino acids: CASSRDRASSYEQYF. The CDR3 bases are TGTGCCAGCAGTCGGGACAGGGCGAGCTCCTACGAGCAGTACTTC.

The chain has TRBV6-1 and TRBJ1-2; tentatively, D is TRBD1 (5 bases). The V and J ends lost 0 bases and 8 bases respectively, with 16 bases between them. The CDR3 sequence is 15 residues long. CDR1 and CDR2 (germline): MNHNS, SASEGT. The CDR3 region is CASSEAGGLRSGYTF. The CDR3 nucleotides are TGTGCCAGCAGTGAAGCGGGGGGTCTTCGTTCGGGCTACACCTTC.

The chain carries TRBV7-8 and TRBJ2-3, with TRBD2 identical over 8 bases. The germline V gene has CDR1 SGHVS and CDR2 FQNEAQ. The CDR3 contains 20 residues. The junction had 16 bases not matched to a gene; V was cut back by 2 bases and J by 0 bases. The CDR3 protein is CASSLNLAGRIPSSTDTQYF. CDR3 DNA: TGTGCCAGCAGCTTAAACCTAGCGGGCCGCATCCCTTCTAGCACAGATACGCAGTATTTT.

The chain is built from TRBV4-1 and TRBJ2-7; D may correspond to TRBD1 or TRBD2 (5 bases each). The CDR3 has 16 residues. CDR1 and CDR2 from the germline V gene are MGHRA and YSYEKL. Trimming left V 1 base short and J 1 base short, with 14 bases between. This CDR3 reads CASSQGLGTGSYEQYF. CDR3 DNA sequence: TGCGCCAGCAGCCAAGGACTTGGGACGGGTTCCTACGAGCAGTACTTC.

Turning to this clone: Other DNA sequences of this sample code for an identical CDR3. This sequence joins TRBV30 and TRBJ2-7, with 8 bases that match TRBD1. The germline gives CDR1 GTSNPN, CDR2 SVGIG (reference sequence). The CDR3 contains 12 residues. Trimming took 4 bases from V and 4 from J; bases not matched to a gene: 3. CDR3 loop: CAWNGQGYEQYF. The CDR3 DNA reads TGTGCCTGGAATGGACAGGGTTACGAGCAGTACTTC.

Turning to this clone: Distinct nucleotide sequences in the sample also encode this CDR3. The chain employs TRBV28 and TRBJ2-3; D might be TRBD1 (6 bases). This CDR3 has 13 residues. Germline V CDR1 and CDR2: MDHEN, SYDVKM. V lost 3 bases and J lost 3, with 7 bases in between. The CDR3 DNA is TGTGCCAGCAGTTTCAGGGGTACAGATACGCAGTATTTT. The encoded protein is CASSFRGTDTQYF.

This rearrangement joins TRBV9 to TRBJ1-6; D gene ambiguous. Trimming took off 0 bases at V and 6 bases at J, with 7 bases between the two ends. The CDR3 has 14 amino acids. From germline, CDR1 is SGDLS and CDR2 YYNGEE. The CDR3 nucleotides are TGTGCCAGCAGCGTAGGGGAGATTAATTCACCCCTCCACTTT. It yields the protein CASSVGEINSPLHF.